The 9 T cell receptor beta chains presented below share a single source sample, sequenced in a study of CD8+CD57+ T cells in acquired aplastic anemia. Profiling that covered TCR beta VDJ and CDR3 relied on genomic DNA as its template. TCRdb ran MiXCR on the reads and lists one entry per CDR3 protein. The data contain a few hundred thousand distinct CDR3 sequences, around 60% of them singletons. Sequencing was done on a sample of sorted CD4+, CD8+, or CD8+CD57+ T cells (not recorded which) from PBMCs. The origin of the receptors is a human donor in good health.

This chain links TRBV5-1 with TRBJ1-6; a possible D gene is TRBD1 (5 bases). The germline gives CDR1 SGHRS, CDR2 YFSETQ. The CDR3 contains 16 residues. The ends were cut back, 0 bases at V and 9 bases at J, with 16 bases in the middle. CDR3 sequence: CASSLAQGGVGSPLHF. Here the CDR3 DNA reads TGCGCCAGCAGCTTGGCCCAGGGAGGGGTGGGTTCACCCCTCCACTTT.

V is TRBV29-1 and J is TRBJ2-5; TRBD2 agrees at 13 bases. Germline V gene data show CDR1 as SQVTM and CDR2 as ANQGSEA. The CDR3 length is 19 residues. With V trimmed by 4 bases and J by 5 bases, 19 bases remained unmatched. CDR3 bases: TGCAGCGTTGCCCTACCCGGACTAGCGGGAGTACTTTGGCAGGAGACCCAGTACTTC. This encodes CSVALPGLAGVLWQETQYF.

The CDR3 protein is CASSLSRMGNEQFF. CDR3 DNA sequence: TGTGCCAGCAGCTTAAGTCGGATGGGCAATGAGCAGTTCTTC. The V and J genes are TRBV7-3 and TRBJ2-1, with unresolved D. Germline loops: CDR1 SGHTA, CDR2 FQGTGA. This CDR3 has 14 amino acids. V was trimmed by 1 base and J by 6 bases, leaving 10 bases between them.

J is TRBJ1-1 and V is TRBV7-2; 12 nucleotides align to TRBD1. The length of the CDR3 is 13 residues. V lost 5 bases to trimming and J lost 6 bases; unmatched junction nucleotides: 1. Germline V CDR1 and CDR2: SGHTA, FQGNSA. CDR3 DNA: TGTGCCAGCAGCGGGACAGGGGGCTCTGAAGCTTTCTTT. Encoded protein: CASSGTGGSEAFF.

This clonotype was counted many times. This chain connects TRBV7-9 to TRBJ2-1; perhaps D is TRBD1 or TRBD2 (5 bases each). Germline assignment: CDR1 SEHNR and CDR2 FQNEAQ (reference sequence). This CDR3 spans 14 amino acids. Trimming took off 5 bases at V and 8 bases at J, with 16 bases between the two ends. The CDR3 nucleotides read TGTGCCAGCAGCCGAGGGGCCCAATGGGATGAGCAGTTCTTC. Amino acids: CASSRGAQWDEQFF. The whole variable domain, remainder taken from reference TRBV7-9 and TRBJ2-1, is DTGVSQNPRHKITKRGQNVTFRCDPISEHNRLYWYRQTLGQGPEFLTYFQNEAQLEKSRLLSDRFSAERPKGSFSTLEIQRTEQGDSAMYLCASSRGAQWDEQFFGPGTRLTVL.

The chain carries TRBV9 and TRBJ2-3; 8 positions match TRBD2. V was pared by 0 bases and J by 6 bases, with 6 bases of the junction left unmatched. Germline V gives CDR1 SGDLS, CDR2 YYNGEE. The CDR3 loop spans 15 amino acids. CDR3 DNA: TGTGCCAGCAGCGTAGTAGGGGTAGCGGGGGATACGCAGTATTTT. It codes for CASSVVGVAGDTQYF.

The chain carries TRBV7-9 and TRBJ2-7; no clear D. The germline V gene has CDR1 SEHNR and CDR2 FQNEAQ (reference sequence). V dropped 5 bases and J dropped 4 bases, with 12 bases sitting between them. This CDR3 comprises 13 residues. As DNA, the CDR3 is TGTGCCAGCAGCCCCGTTAGCAGATACGAGCAGTACTTC. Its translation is CASSPVSRYEQYF.

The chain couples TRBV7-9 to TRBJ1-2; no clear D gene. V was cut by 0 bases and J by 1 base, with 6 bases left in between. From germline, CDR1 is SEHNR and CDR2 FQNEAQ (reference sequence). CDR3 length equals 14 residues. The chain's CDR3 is CASSLAAVNYGYTF. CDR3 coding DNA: TGTGCCAGCAGCTTAGCGGCGGTTAACTATGGCTACACCTTC.

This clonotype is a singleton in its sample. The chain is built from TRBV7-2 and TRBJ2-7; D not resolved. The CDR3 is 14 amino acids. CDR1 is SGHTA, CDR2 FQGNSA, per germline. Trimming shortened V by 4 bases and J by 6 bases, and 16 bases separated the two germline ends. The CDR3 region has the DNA TGTGCCAGCAGCTCAAGGACCTCCCGCGCCGAGCAGTACTTC. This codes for CASSSRTSRAEQYF.